The T cell receptor (beta chain) under discussion was sequenced for a study of control samples from healthy donors and cancer patients. Concerning this clone: The same CDR3 arises from other DNA sequences in this sample as well.

Sequencing used immunoSEQ multiplex PCR; TCRdb keeps in-frame clones, though not all of them. The sample includes roughly 190,000 clones, about nine tenths seen only once; the top ten take approximately 1.4%. The CDR3 is made up of 15 amino acids. Between the trimmed V and J ends, which lost 2 bases and 0 bases, there was a span of 8 bases. From germline, CDR1 is SNHLY and CDR2 FYNNEI. V gene TRBV2 combines with J gene TRBJ2-4, with D perhaps TRBD2 (6 bases). The receptor was isolated from a woman between 25 and 40 years old in good health. Input material: blood. The CDR3 DNA follows: TGTGCCAGCAGTGAACAGGGACTAGCCAAAAACATTCAGTACTTC. Translated, it gives CASSEQGLAKNIQYF. The whole variable domain, filled in from reference TRBV2 and TRBJ2-4, reads EPEVTQTPSHQVTQMGQEVILRCVPISNHLYFYWYRQILGQKVEFLVSFYNNEISEKSEIFDDQFSVERPDGSNFTLKIRSTKLEDSAMYFCASSEQGLAKNIQYFGAGTRLSVL.